This is a list of T cell receptor beta chains from one sample in a study of cytomegalovirus exposure and HLA in healthy donors. The protocol was immunoSEQ multiplex PCR, while the TCRdb copy is restricted to in-frame clones and leaves out a portion. The sample has 130,000 to 150,000 clones; about 86% are singletons. Sequencing input: PBMCs. These receptors were collected from a man aged 18 to 29 in good health and CMV-seronegative. Each CDR3 is given with its conserved first and last residue. The order of the fields is D gene, clone size, J gene, V gene, CDR3 protein, CDR3 DNA. The D gene is left open where the match is weak. The size entry is marked missing in some rows and otherwise reads once, few, many or a size class.

D gene: -
clone size: -
J gene: TRBJ1-1
V gene: TRBV7-2
CDR3 protein: CASSGRNRYTEAFF
CDR3 DNA: TGTGCCAGCAGCGGAAGGAACAGATACACTGAAGCTTTCTTT

D gene: -
clone size: -
J gene: TRBJ1-1
V gene: TRBV6-5
CDR3 protein: CASSYLPRGNTEAFF
CDR3 DNA: TGTGCCAGCAGTTACCTCCCCAGGGGTAACACTGAAGCTTTCTTT

D gene: -
clone size: -
J gene: TRBJ1-2
V gene: TRBV5-8
CDR3 protein: CASSLLGYTF
CDR3 DNA: TGTGCCAGCAGCTTGCTGGGCTACACCTTC

D gene: TRBD1
clone size: -
J gene: TRBJ2-7
V gene: TRBV27
CDR3 protein: CASSLSITGQGGYEQYF
CDR3 DNA: TGTGCCAGCAGTTTATCGATAACTGGACAGGGAGGCTACGAGCAGTACTTC

D gene: -
clone size: -
J gene: TRBJ2-7
V gene: TRBV30
CDR3 protein: CAWSVMGRTLIYEQYF
CDR3 DNA: TGTGCCTGGAGTGTAATGGGGCGGACCCTTATCTACGAGCAGTACTTC

D gene: -
clone size: -
J gene: TRBJ1-1
V gene: TRBV29-1
CDR3 protein: CSVEQGRGTEAFF
CDR3 DNA: TGCAGCGTTGAACAGGGGAGGGGCACTGAAGCTTTCTTT

D gene: -
clone size: -
J gene: TRBJ2-7
V gene: TRBV18
CDR3 protein: CASSPRDSYEQYF
CDR3 DNA: TGTGCCAGCTCACCACGTGACAGTTACGAGCAGTACTTC

D gene: -
clone size: -
J gene: TRBJ2-5
V gene: TRBV5-1
CDR3 protein: CASTSDSPQETQYF
CDR3 DNA: TGCGCCAGCACCTCAGACAGTCCCCAAGAGACCCAGTACTTC

D gene: -
clone size: -
J gene: TRBJ2-6
V gene: TRBV15
CDR3 protein: CATSRDTGFPSGANVLTF
CDR3 DNA: TGTGCCACCAGCAGAGATACAGGGTTTCCCTCTGGGGCCAACGTCCTGACTTTC

D gene: TRBD2
clone size: many
J gene: TRBJ2-1
V gene: TRBV7-2
CDR3 protein: CASSFSTGLAGVEQFF
CDR3 DNA: TGTGCCAGCAGCTTTAGCACGGGACTAGCGGGAGTTGAGCAGTTCTTC

D gene: TRBD1
clone size: -
J gene: TRBJ1-6
V gene: TRBV7-2
CDR3 protein: CASSLVQGARSPLHF
CDR3 DNA: TGTGCCAGCAGCTTAGTCCAGGGGGCAAGGTCACCCCTCCACTTT

D gene: -
clone size: -
J gene: TRBJ2-7
V gene: TRBV6-5
CDR3 protein: CASSLGGVQNEQYF
CDR3 DNA: TGTGCCAGCAGTCTAGGAGGGGTCCAAAACGAGCAGTACTTC

D gene: TRBD1
clone size: -
J gene: TRBJ2-1
V gene: TRBV4-1
CDR3 protein: CASSRNWATGTVYNEQFF
CDR3 DNA: TGCGCCAGCAGCCGAAACTGGGCTACCGGGACAGTTTACAATGAGCAGTTCTTC

D gene: -
clone size: -
J gene: TRBJ1-6
V gene: TRBV4-1
CDR3 protein: CASSHRVPRRGSPLHF
CDR3 DNA: TGCGCCAGCAGCCATCGCGTTCCCCGACGGGGTTCACCCCTCCACTTT

D gene: TRBD2
clone size: -
J gene: TRBJ2-5
V gene: TRBV6-6
CDR3 protein: CASTPWLAGGEETQYF
CDR3 DNA: TGTGCCAGCACCCCTTGGTTAGCGGGAGGAGAAGAGACCCAGTACTTC

D gene: TRBD1
clone size: few
J gene: TRBJ1-5
V gene: TRBV6-1
CDR3 protein: CASSDPTGFFQPQHF
CDR3 DNA: TGTGCCAGCAGTGACCCGACAGGGTTTTTTCAGCCCCAGCATTTT

D gene: TRBD2
clone size: -
J gene: TRBJ2-1
V gene: TRBV6-4
CDR3 protein: CASSRLAGGTYNEQFF
CDR3 DNA: TGTGCCAGCAGTAGACTAGCGGGGGGAACCTACAATGAGCAGTTCTTC

D gene: TRBD1
clone size: -
J gene: TRBJ1-2
V gene: TRBV5-1
CDR3 protein: CASSHGTGAGYTF
CDR3 DNA: TGCGCCAGCAGCCACGGGACAGGGGCTGGCTACACCTTC

D gene: -
clone size: -
J gene: TRBJ1-1
V gene: TRBV7-9
CDR3 protein: CASSLGVQGTEAFF
CDR3 DNA: TGTGCCAGCAGCTTGGGAGTTCAAGGTACTGAAGCTTTCTTT

D gene: TRBD1
clone size: few
J gene: TRBJ2-3
V gene: TRBV18
CDR3 protein: CASSPTGDLDTQYF
CDR3 DNA: TGTGCCAGCTCACCGACAGGGGACCTCGATACGCAGTATTTT

D gene: -
clone size: -
J gene: TRBJ1-4
V gene: TRBV6-1
CDR3 protein: CASSDTGDGNEKLFF
CDR3 DNA: TGTGCCAGCAGTGATACCGGAGACGGCAATGAAAAACTGTTTTTT

D gene: -
clone size: few
J gene: TRBJ1-1
V gene: TRBV9
CDR3 protein: CASSRGLTEAFF
CDR3 DNA: TGTGCCAGCAGCCGAGGGTTGACTGAAGCTTTCTTT

D gene: -
clone size: -
J gene: TRBJ2-5
V gene: TRBV5-4
CDR3 protein: CASSPGSGETQYF
CDR3 DNA: TGTGCCAGCAGCCCTGGGTCGGGGGAGACCCAGTACTTC

D gene: -
clone size: once
J gene: TRBJ1-2
V gene: TRBV18
CDR3 protein: CASSPYRGRDDGYTF
CDR3 DNA: TGTGCCAGCTCACCTTATCGGGGGAGGGACGATGGCTACACCTTC

D gene: -
clone size: -
J gene: TRBJ2-2
V gene: TRBV7-6
CDR3 protein: CASSQGRPVGELFF
CDR3 DNA: TGTGCCAGCAGCCAGGGGCGCCCAGTCGGGGAGCTGTTTTTT

D gene: TRBD2
clone size: -
J gene: TRBJ2-7
V gene: TRBV27
CDR3 protein: CASSLNPPGLAGGPDYEQYF
CDR3 DNA: TGTGCCAGCAGTTTAAACCCCCCCGGACTAGCGGGAGGGCCCGATTACGAGCAGTACTTC

D gene: -
clone size: -
J gene: TRBJ2-3
V gene: TRBV13
CDR3 protein: CASSFGGTSTDTQYF
CDR3 DNA: TGTGCCAGCAGCTTTGGAGGTACTAGCACAGATACGCAGTATTTT

D gene: -
clone size: -
J gene: TRBJ1-6
V gene: TRBV27
CDR3 protein: CASSFSILTQSSYNSPLHF
CDR3 DNA: TGTGCCAGCAGTTTCTCAATCTTGACACAGAGCTCCTATAATTCACCCCTCCACTTT

D gene: TRBD1
clone size: once
J gene: TRBJ2-7
V gene: TRBV10-3
CDR3 protein: CAISEWDRSYEQYF
CDR3 DNA: TGTGCCATCAGTGAGTGGGACAGGTCCTACGAGCAGTACTTC

D gene: -
clone size: -
J gene: TRBJ2-4
V gene: TRBV7-9
CDR3 protein: CASSLGAGNPKNIQYF
CDR3 DNA: TGTGCCAGCAGCTTAGGAGCAGGGAATCCCAAAAACATTCAGTACTTC

D gene: -
clone size: -
J gene: TRBJ2-3
V gene: TRBV18
CDR3 protein: CASSPLPDPDTQYF
CDR3 DNA: TGTGCCAGCTCACCACTTCCAGATCCAGATACGCAGTATTTT

D gene: -
clone size: few
J gene: TRBJ1-3
V gene: TRBV27
CDR3 protein: CASSTGFRGNTIYF
CDR3 DNA: TGTGCCAGCAGTACCGGGTTTAGGGGAAACACCATATATTTT

D gene: -
clone size: -
J gene: TRBJ1-5
V gene: TRBV5-6
CDR3 protein: CASSFLSGDQPQHF
CDR3 DNA: TGTGCCAGCAGCTTTCTATCCGGGGATCAGCCCCAGCATTTT

D gene: TRBD1
clone size: -
J gene: TRBJ2-7
V gene: TRBV5-6
CDR3 protein: CASSSVPGQVSYEQYF
CDR3 DNA: TGTGCCAGCAGCAGCGTCCCGGGACAGGTCTCCTACGAGCAGTACTTC

D gene: -
clone size: -
J gene: TRBJ2-7
V gene: TRBV28
CDR3 protein: CATYSYEQYF
CDR3 DNA: TGTGCCACCTATTCCTACGAGCAGTACTTC

D gene: TRBD2
clone size: -
J gene: TRBJ2-7
V gene: TRBV15
CDR3 protein: CATSRDDGREGNEQYF
CDR3 DNA: TGTGCCACCAGCAGAGATGATGGGCGGGAGGGCAACGAGCAGTACTTC

D gene: -
clone size: -
J gene: TRBJ1-5
V gene: TRBV5-6
CDR3 protein: CASSFGGNQPQHF
CDR3 DNA: TGTGCCAGCAGCTTCGGGGGCAATCAGCCCCAGCATTTT

D gene: -
clone size: -
J gene: TRBJ2-7
V gene: TRBV6-6
CDR3 protein: CASSYATRAGSYEQYF
CDR3 DNA: TGTGCCAGCAGTTACGCGACCAGGGCCGGGTCCTACGAGCAGTACTTC

D gene: TRBD1
clone size: -
J gene: TRBJ1-5
V gene: TRBV27
CDR3 protein: CASSANRGRNQPQHF
CDR3 DNA: TGTGCCAGCAGTGCCAACAGGGGGCGCAATCAGCCCCAGCATTTT

D gene: TRBD2
clone size: -
J gene: TRBJ2-1
V gene: TRBV28
CDR3 protein: CASSLSSGRGTNEQFF
CDR3 DNA: TGTGCCAGCAGTTTATCTTCCGGGAGGGGGACCAATGAGCAGTTCTTC

D gene: TRBD2
clone size: -
J gene: TRBJ2-3
V gene: TRBV7-2
CDR3 protein: CASSLLAGAVADTQYF
CDR3 DNA: TGTGCCAGCAGCTTACTAGCGGGAGCAGTGGCGGATACGCAGTATTTT

D gene: -
clone size: -
J gene: TRBJ1-5
V gene: TRBV7-2
CDR3 protein: CASSLNQDQPQHF
CDR3 DNA: TGTGCCAGCAGCTTAAATCAGGATCAGCCCCAGCATTTT

D gene: TRBD2
clone size: once
J gene: TRBJ2-5
V gene: TRBV30
CDR3 protein: CAWKRAGEGETQYF
CDR3 DNA: TGTGCCTGGAAAAGAGCGGGAGAGGGGGAGACCCAGTACTTC

D gene: TRBD1
clone size: -
J gene: TRBJ2-1
V gene: TRBV15
CDR3 protein: CATSRVQGPNEQFF
CDR3 DNA: TGTGCCACCAGCAGAGTACAGGGGCCTAATGAGCAGTTCTTC

D gene: -
clone size: -
J gene: TRBJ1-5
V gene: TRBV19
CDR3 protein: CASSPDLDSSNQPQHF
CDR3 DNA: TGTGCCAGTAGTCCTGACCTCGACAGCAGCAATCAGCCCCAGCATTTT

D gene: -
clone size: -
J gene: TRBJ1-4
V gene: TRBV2
CDR3 protein: CASSDIRTNEKLFF
CDR3 DNA: TGTGCCAGCAGTGACATACGGACTAATGAAAAACTGTTTTTT

D gene: -
clone size: few
J gene: TRBJ1-1
V gene: TRBV7-9
CDR3 protein: CASRWGDTEAFF
CDR3 DNA: TGTGCCAGCCGGTGGGGAGACACTGAAGCTTTCTTT

D gene: -
clone size: -
J gene: TRBJ1-1
V gene: TRBV5-4
CDR3 protein: CASSLGGNTEAFF
CDR3 DNA: TGTGCCAGCAGCTTGGGAGGGAACACTGAAGCTTTCTTT

D gene: -
clone size: -
J gene: TRBJ2-7
V gene: TRBV12-5
CDR3 protein: CASGPSLSTYEQYF
CDR3 DNA: TGTGCTAGTGGTCCCTCTCTATCCACCTACGAGCAGTACTTC

D gene: -
clone size: -
J gene: TRBJ2-7
V gene: TRBV2
CDR3 protein: CASSNPRTGSYEQYF
CDR3 DNA: TGTGCCAGCAGTAACCCCCGGACTGGTTCCTACGAGCAGTACTTC